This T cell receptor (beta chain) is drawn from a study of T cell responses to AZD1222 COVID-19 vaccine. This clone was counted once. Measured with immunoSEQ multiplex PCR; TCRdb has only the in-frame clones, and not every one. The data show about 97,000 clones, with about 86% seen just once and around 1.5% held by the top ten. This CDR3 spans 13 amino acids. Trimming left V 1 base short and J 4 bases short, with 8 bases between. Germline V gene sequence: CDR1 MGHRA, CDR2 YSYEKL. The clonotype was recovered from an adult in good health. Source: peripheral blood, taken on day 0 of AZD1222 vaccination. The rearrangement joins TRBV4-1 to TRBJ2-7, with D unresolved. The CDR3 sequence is CASSQGPEYEQYF. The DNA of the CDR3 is TGCGCCAGCAGCCAAGGTCCTGAGTACGAGCAGTACTTC.